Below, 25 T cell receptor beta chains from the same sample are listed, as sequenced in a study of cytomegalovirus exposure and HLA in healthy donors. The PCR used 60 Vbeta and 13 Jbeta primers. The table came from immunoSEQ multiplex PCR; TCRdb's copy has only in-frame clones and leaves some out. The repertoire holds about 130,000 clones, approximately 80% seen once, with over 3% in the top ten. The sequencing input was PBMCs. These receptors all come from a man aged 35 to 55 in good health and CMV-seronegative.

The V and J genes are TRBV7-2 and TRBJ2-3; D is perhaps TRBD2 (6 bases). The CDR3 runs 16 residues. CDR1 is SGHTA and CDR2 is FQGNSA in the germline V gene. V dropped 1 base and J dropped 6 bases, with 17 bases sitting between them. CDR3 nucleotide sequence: TGTGCCAGCAGCTTAGACGGGACTGGGGGATGGGATACGCAGTATTTT. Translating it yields CASSLDGTGGWDTQYF.

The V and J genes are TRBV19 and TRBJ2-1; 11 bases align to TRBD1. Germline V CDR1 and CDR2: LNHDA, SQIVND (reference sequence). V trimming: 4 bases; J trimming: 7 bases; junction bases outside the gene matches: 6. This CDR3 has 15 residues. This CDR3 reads CASSKPGQGGNEQFF. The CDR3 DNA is TGTGCCAGTAGTAAACCGGGACAGGGGGGAAATGAGCAGTTCTTC.

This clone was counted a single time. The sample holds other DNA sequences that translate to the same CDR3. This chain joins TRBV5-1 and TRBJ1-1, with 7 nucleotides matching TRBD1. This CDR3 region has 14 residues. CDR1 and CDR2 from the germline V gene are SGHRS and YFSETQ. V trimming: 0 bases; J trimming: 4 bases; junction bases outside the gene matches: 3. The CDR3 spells CASSLDRGRTEAFF. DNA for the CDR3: TGCGCCAGCAGCTTGGACAGGGGTCGCACTGAAGCTTTCTTT.

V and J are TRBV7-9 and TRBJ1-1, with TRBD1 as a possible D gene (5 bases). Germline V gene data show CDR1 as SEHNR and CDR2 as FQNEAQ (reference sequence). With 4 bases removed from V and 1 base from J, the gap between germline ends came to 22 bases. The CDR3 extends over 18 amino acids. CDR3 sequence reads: CASSSGAFLRGKNTEAFF. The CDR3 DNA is TGTGCCAGCAGCTCCGGGGCCTTTCTACGGGGGAAGAACACTGAAGCTTTCTTT.

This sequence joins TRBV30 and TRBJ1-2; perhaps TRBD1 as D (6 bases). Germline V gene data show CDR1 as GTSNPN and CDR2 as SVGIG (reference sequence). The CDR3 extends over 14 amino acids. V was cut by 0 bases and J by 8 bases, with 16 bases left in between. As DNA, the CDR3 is TGTGCCTGGAGTGTAATCGTGGGGGCGCGGGGCTACACCTTC. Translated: CAWSVIVGARGYTF. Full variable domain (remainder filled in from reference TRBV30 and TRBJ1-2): SQTIHQWPATLVQPVGSPLSLECTVEGTSNPNLYWYRQAAGRGLQLLFYSVGIGQISSEVPQNLSASRPQDRQFILSSKKLLLSDSGFYLCAWSVIVGARGYTFGSGTRLTVV.

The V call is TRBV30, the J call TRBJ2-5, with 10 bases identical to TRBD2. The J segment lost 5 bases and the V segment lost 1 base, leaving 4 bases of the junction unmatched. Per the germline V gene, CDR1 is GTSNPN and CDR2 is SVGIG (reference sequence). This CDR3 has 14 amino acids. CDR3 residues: CAWSGSGGFETQYF. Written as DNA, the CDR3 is TGTGCCTGGAGTGGTAGCGGGGGGTTTGAGACCCAGTACTTC.

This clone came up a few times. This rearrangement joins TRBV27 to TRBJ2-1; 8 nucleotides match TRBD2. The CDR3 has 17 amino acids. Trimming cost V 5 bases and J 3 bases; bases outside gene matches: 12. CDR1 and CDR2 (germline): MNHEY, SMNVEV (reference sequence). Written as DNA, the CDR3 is TGTGCCAGCAGTCCCCCGGGAGGGGGAGGTTACTACAATGAGCAGTTCTTC. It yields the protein CASSPPGGGGYYNEQFF.

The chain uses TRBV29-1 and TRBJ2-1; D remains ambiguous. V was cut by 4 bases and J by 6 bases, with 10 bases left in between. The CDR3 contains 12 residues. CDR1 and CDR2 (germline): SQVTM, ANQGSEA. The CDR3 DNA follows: TGCAGCGTTGGTGTTAGCTCCAATGAGCAGTTCTTC. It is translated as CSVGVSSNEQFF.

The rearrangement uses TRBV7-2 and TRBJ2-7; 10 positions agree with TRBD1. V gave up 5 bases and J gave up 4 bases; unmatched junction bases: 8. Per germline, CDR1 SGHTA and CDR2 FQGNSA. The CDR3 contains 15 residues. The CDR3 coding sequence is TGTGCCAGCAGCGGGTGGACAGGGGGGGCTTACGAGCAGTACTTC. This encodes CASSGWTGGAYEQYF.

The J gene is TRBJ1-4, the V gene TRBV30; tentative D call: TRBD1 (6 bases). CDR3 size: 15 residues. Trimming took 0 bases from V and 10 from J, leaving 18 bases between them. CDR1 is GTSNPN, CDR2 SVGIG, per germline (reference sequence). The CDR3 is CAWSVAGAIMGKLFF. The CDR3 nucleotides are TGTGCCTGGAGTGTAGCGGGGGCTATAATGGGAAAACTGTTTTTT.

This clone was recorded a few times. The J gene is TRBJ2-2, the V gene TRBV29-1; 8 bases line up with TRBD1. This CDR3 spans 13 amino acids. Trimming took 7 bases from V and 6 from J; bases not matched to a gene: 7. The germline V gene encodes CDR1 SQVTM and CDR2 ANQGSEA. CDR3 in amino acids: CSGRDRMSGELFF. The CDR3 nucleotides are TGCAGCGGCCGGGACAGGATGTCCGGGGAGCTGTTTTTT.

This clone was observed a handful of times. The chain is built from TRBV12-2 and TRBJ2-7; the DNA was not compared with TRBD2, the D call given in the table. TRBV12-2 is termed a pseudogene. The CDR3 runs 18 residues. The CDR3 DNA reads TGTGCAAGTCGCTTAGCTCCCACTACTAGCGGCGACTCCTACGAGCAGTACTTC. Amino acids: CASRLAPTTSGDSYEQYF.

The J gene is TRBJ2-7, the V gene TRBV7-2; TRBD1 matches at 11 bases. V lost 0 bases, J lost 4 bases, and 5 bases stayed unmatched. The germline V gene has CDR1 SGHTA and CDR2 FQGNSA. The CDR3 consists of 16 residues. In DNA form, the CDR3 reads TGTGCCAGCAGCTTAGCGTTTGGACAGGGGGCTTACGAGCAGTACTTC. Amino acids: CASSLAFGQGAYEQYF.

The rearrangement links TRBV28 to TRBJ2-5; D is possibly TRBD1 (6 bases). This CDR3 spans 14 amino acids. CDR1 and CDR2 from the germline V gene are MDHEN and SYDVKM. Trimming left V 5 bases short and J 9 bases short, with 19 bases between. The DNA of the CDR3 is TGTGCCAGCAGTCCCGGGACACCGGGCCATGCCCAGTACTTC. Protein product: CASSPGTPGHAQYF.

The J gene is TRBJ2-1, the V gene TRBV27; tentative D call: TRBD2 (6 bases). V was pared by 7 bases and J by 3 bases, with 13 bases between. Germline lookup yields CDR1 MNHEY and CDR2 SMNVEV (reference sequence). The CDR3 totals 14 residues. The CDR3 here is CASTDLSGYNEQFF. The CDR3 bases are TGTGCCAGCACCGACCTTAGCGGCTACAATGAGCAGTTCTTC.

CDR3 bases: TGCGCCAGCAGCCCTCGGGACAGGCAAGAGACCCAGTACTTC. This translates into CASSPRDRQETQYF. This chain uses TRBV4-3 with TRBJ2-5; 8 nucleotides match TRBD1. V shed 4 bases and J 2 bases; nucleotides not matched to a gene: 3. The length of the CDR3 is 14 residues. The V gene's germline CDR1 is LGHNA and CDR2 YSLEER.

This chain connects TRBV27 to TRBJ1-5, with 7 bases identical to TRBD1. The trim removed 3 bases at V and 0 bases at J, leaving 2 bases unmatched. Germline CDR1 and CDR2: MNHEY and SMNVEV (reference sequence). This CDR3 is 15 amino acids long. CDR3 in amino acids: CASSLGQNSNQPQHF. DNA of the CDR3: TGTGCCAGCAGTTTGGGACAGAATAGCAATCAGCCCCAGCATTTT.

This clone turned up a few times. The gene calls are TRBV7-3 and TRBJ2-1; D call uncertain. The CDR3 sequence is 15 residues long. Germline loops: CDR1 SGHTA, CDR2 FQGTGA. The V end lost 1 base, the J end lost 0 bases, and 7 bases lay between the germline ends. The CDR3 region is CASSLMAVSYNEQFF. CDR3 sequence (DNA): TGTGCCAGCAGCTTAATGGCAGTCTCCTACAATGAGCAGTTCTTC.

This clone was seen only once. CDR3 loop: CASSMGLAGARQFF. The DNA of the CDR3 is TGTGCCAGCAGCATGGGACTAGCGGGAGCGCGGCAGTTCTTC. This chain connects TRBV2 to TRBJ2-1; the match to TRBD2 covers 14 bases. CDR1 is SNHLY and CDR2 is FYNNEI in the germline V gene. Trimming took 6 bases from V and 12 from J; bases not matched to a gene: 7. CDR3 length equals 14 residues.

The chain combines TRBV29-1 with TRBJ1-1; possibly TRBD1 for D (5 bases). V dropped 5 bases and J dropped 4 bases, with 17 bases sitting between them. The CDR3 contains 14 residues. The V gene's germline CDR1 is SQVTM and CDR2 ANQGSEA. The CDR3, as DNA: TGCAGCGTTCAGGGTACGGCCCCGAGCACTGAAGCTTTCTTT. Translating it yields CSVQGTAPSTEAFF. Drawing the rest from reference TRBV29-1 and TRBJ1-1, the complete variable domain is SAVISQKPSRDICQRGTSLTIQCQVDSQVTMMFWYRQQPGQSLTLIATANQGSEATYESGFVIDKFPISRPNLTFSTLTVSNMSPEDSSIYLCSVQGTAPSTEAFFGQGTRLTVV.

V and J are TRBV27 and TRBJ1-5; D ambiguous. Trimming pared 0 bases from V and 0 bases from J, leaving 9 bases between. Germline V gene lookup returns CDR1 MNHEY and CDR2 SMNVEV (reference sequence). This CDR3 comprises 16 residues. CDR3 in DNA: TGTGCCAGCAGTTTATCGAGCGGCTATAGCAATCAGCCCCAGCATTTT. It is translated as CASSLSSGYSNQPQHF.

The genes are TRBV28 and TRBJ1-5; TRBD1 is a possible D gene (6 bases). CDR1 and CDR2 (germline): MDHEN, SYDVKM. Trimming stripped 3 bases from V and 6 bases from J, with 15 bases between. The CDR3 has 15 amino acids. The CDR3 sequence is CASSFGGAVSQPQHF. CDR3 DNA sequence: TGTGCCAGCAGTTTTGGGGGGGCTGTCAGTCAGCCCCAGCATTTT.

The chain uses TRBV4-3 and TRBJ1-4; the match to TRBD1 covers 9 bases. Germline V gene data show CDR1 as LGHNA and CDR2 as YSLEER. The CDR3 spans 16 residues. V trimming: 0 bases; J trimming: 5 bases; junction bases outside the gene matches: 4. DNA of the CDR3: TGCGCCAGCAGCCAAGAGTTAGGGACAGGGAATGAAAAACTGTTTTTT. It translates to CASSQELGTGNEKLFF.

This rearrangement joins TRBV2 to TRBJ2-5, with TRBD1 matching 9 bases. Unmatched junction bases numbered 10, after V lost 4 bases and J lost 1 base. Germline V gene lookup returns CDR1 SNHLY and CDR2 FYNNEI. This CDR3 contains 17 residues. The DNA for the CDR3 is TGTGCCAGCAGTGGAAGACCGGGACAGGGACTCCAAGAGACCCAGTACTTC. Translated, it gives CASSGRPGQGLQETQYF.

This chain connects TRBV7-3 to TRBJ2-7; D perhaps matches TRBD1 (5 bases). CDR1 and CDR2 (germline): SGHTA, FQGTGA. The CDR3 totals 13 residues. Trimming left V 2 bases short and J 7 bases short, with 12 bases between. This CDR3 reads CASSLDQGWEQYF. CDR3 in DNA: TGTGCCAGCAGCTTAGACCAGGGCTGGGAGCAGTACTTC.